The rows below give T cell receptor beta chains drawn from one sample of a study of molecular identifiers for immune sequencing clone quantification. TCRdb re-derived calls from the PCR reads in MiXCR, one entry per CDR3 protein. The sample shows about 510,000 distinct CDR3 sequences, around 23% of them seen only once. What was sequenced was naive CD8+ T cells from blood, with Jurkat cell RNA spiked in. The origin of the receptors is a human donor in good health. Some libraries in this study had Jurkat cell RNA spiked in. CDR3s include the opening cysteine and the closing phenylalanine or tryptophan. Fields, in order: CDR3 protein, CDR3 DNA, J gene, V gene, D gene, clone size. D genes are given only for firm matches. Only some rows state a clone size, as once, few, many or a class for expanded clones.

CDR3aa: CASQTGTRDREQYF
CDR3nt: TGCGCCAGCCAGACCGGGACGAGGGATCGCGAGCAGTACTTC
j_gene: TRBJ2-7
v_gene: TRBV5-1
d_gene: NA
abundance: few

CDR3aa: CATSDDGYNQPQHF
CDR3nt: TGTGCCACCAGTGACGACGGCTACAATCAGCCCCAGCATTTT
j_gene: TRBJ1-5
v_gene: TRBV24-1
d_gene: NA
abundance: many

CDR3aa: CASSPQRYGGSSSYNEQFF
CDR3nt: TGCGCCAGCAGCCCCCAACGGTATGGGGGATCAAGCTCCTACAATGAGCAGTTCTTC
j_gene: TRBJ2-1
v_gene: TRBV5-1
d_gene: NA
abundance: few

CDR3aa: CASRGTSGRTNTQYF
CDR3nt: TGTGCCAGCAGGGGGACTAGCGGGAGAACCAATACGCAGTATTTT
j_gene: TRBJ2-3
v_gene: TRBV2
d_gene: TRBD2
abundance: many

CDR3aa: CASSHGQSSTDTQYF
CDR3nt: TGTGCCAGTAGCCATGGACAGTCTAGCACAGATACGCAGTATTTT
j_gene: TRBJ2-3
v_gene: TRBV19
d_gene: NA
abundance: few

CDR3aa: CASSLSASYQPYEQYF
CDR3nt: TGTGCCAGCAGTTTATCAGCCTCTTACCAGCCCTACGAGCAGTACTTC
j_gene: TRBJ2-7
v_gene: TRBV27
d_gene: NA
abundance: few

CDR3aa: CASSSMAGVWGEKLFF
CDR3nt: TGTGCCAGCAGCTCCATGGCAGGGGTGTGGGGTGAAAAACTGTTTTTT
j_gene: TRBJ1-4
v_gene: TRBV7-2
d_gene: NA
abundance: NA

CDR3aa: CASSLDRTNYNEQFF
CDR3nt: TGCGCCAGCAGCTTGGACAGAACAAACTACAATGAGCAGTTCTTC
j_gene: TRBJ2-1
v_gene: TRBV5-1
d_gene: NA
abundance: NA

CDR3aa: CASRSDAGDQPQHF
CDR3nt: TGCGCCAGCAGGTCCGATGCGGGGGATCAGCCCCAGCATTTT
j_gene: TRBJ1-5
v_gene: TRBV23-1
d_gene: NA
abundance: NA

CDR3aa: CASSLSDRGYEQYF
CDR3nt: TGTGCCAGCAGTTTATCGGACAGGGGATACGAGCAGTACTTC
j_gene: TRBJ2-7
v_gene: TRBV27
d_gene: TRBD1
abundance: few

CDR3aa: CSAKDRGDYEQYF
CDR3nt: TGCAGTGCTAAAGACAGGGGGGACTACGAGCAGTACTTC
j_gene: TRBJ2-7
v_gene: TRBV20-1
d_gene: TRBD1
abundance: few

CDR3aa: CASSAVGAGLHEQYF
CDR3nt: TGTGCCAGCAGTGCGGTGGGAGCTGGACTGCACGAGCAGTACTTC
j_gene: TRBJ2-7
v_gene: TRBV6-6
d_gene: NA
abundance: many

CDR3aa: CSARGQGADEQYF
CDR3nt: TGCAGTGCCAGGGGACAGGGGGCCGACGAGCAGTACTTC
j_gene: TRBJ2-7
v_gene: TRBV20-1
d_gene: TRBD1
abundance: NA

CDR3aa: CASSIGLENTEAFF
CDR3nt: TGTGCCAGCAGCATTGGGCTAGAGAACACTGAAGCTTTCTTT
j_gene: TRBJ1-1
v_gene: TRBV11-2
d_gene: NA
abundance: few

CDR3aa: CASSSDNYYEQYF
CDR3nt: TGTGCCAGCAGCTCCGACAATTACTACGAGCAGTACTTC
j_gene: TRBJ2-7
v_gene: TRBV11-1
d_gene: NA
abundance: many

CDR3aa: CASSTTPGANEKLFF
CDR3nt: TGTGCCAGCAGCACAACCCCGGGGGCTAATGAAAAACTGTTTTTT
j_gene: TRBJ1-4
v_gene: TRBV5-5
d_gene: NA
abundance: NA

CDR3aa: CASTTMDGNQPQHF
CDR3nt: TGTGCCAGCACCACAATGGACGGGAATCAGCCCCAGCATTTT
j_gene: TRBJ1-5
v_gene: TRBV7-2
d_gene: NA
abundance: many

CDR3aa: CASSTGQANQPQHF
CDR3nt: TGTGCCAGCAGCACTGGACAGGCAAATCAGCCCCAGCATTTT
j_gene: TRBJ1-5
v_gene: TRBV7-6
d_gene: TRBD1
abundance: few

CDR3aa: CAWSVGEEQFF
CDR3nt: TGTGCCTGGAGTGTAGGGGAGGAGCAGTTCTTC
j_gene: TRBJ2-1
v_gene: TRBV30
d_gene: NA
abundance: NA